This entry features one T cell receptor (beta chain) sequence. Its antigen is unknown. The data were taken from a study of immune cell composition in non-small cell lung cancer. Some clones are missing from TCRdb's copy, which holds only in-frame ones; the method was immunoSEQ multiplex PCR. The sample holds 15,000 or so clones, about 69% seen once. Overall study findings and caveats: In adenocarcinoma, maximal tumour-associated clone frequency tracked TIL tumour reactivity. 75% of squamous and 25% to 35% of adenocarcinoma cases had tumour-associated clones >0.5%. Lung squamous cell carcinoma tumours had significantly higher top 10 clone scores and productive clonality than lung adenocarcinoma. Tumour-reactive clones were not shown to match dominant in vivo tumour clones.

The source of this sequence is a human donor with non-small cell lung cancer. The sequenced sample consisted of lung tumor tissue.

This CDR3 reads CASSRHDRGGQPQHF. CDR3 in DNA: TGCGCCAGCAGCCGGCATGACAGGGGAGGTCAGCCCCAGCATTTT. The gene calls are TRBV4-1 and TRBJ1-5, with 8 bases matching TRBD1. This CDR3 region has 15 residues. Germline V gene data show CDR1 as MGHRA and CDR2 as YSYEKL. J gave up 6 bases and V 4 bases, and 8 bases lay outside the gene matches.